Many counts were recorded for the clone carrying this TCR beta chain. Its antigen is undetermined. V lost 1 base and J lost 3, with 6 bases in between. Germline CDR1 is SEHNR and CDR2 is FQNEAQ (reference sequence). The CDR3 is 13 amino acids. Follow-up blood was drawn about 14 weeks, roughly three months, after antiretroviral therapy began. All unsorted peripheral T cells were captured because whole blood was used without fractionation. These data belong to a study of HIV-infected patients and healthy controls. The study, taken as a whole, reports: Compared with controls, mean Gini indices were significantly raised in HIV-infected repertoires, possibly indicating oligoclonality.

Reverse transcription used about 500 ng RNA and constant-region primers for alpha and beta. Alpha and beta chain libraries were made separately by chain-specific third strand synthesis with multiplexing indices. TCRdb re-called the 5' RACE reads with MiXCR, one entry per CDR3 protein. Of several thousand distinct CDR3 sequences in the sample, 8.5% to 9% were seen once. The gene calls are TRBV7-9 and TRBJ1-2; D uncertain. This specimen consisted of blood, obtained during antiretroviral therapy. This clonotype was sampled from an adult with HIV infection. CDR3 amino acids: CASSLEGDYGYTF. CDR3 DNA: TGTGCCAGCAGCTTAGAGGGCGACTATGGCTACACCTTC.